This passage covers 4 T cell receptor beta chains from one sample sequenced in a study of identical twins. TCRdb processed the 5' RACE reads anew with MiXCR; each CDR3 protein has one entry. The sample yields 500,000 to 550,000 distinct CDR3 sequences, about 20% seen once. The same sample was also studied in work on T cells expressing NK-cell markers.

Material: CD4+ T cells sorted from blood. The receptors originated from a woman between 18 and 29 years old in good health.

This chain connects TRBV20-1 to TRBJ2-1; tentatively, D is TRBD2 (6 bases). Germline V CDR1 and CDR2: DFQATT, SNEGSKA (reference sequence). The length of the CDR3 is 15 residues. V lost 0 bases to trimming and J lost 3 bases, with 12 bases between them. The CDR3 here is CSARDRRGGYNEQFF. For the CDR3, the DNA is TGCAGTGCTAGAGATCGACGGGGAGGCTACAATGAGCAGTTCTTC.

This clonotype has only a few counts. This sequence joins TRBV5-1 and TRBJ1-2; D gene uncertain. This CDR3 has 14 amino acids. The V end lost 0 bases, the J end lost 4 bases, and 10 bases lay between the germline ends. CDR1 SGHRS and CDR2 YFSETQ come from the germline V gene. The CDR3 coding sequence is TGCGCCAGCAGCTTGGACCGGGGAAGCTATGGCTACACCTTC. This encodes CASSLDRGSYGYTF.

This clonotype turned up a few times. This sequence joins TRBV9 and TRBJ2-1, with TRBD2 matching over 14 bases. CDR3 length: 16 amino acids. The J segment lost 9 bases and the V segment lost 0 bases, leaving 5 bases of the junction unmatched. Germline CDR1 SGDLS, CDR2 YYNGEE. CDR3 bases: TGTGCCAGCAGCGTAGGGGGACTAGCGGGAGTAGGTGAGCAGTTCTTC. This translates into CASSVGGLAGVGEQFF.

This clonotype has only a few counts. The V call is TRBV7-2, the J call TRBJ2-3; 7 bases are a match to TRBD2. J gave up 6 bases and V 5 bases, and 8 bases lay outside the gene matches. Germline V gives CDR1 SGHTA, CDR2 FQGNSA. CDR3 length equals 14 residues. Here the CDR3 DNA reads TGTGCCAGCAGCCGGGACTACTCTAAGGATACGCAGTATTTT. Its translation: CASSRDYSKDTQYF.